This TCR beta chain was profiled in a study of regulatory T cells in long-lasting Graves disease. For TCR beta, libraries came from iRepertoire HTBI primers and Arm-PCR of CDR3 regions. TCRdb analysed the multiplex PCR reads with MiXCR anew, one entry per CDR3 protein. The table includes 650,000 to 850,000 distinct CDR3 sequences, 25% to 35% detected once. This CDR3 is 17 amino acids long. The ends were cut back, 6 bases at V and 4 bases at J, with 24 bases in the middle. Germline loops: CDR1 MNHEY, CDR2 SMNVEV (reference sequence). In this sample, this clonotype turned up a few times. The sample's time point: persistent/refractory GD, antithyroid drugs over 5 years with positive TRAb. RNA from PBMCs was the source of the TCR library.

The receptor comes from a female donor with Graves disease. The sequencing here drew on peripheral blood mononuclear cells (PBMCs), taken when the disease was refractory, from a patient treated with antithyroid drugs. The chain has TRBV27 and TRBJ1-1, with D perhaps matching TRBD1 (6 bases). The CDR3 reads CASRPGVGAALITEAFF. The CDR3 region has the DNA TGTGCCAGCAGGCCTGGGGTGGGGGCTGCTCTCATCACTGAAGCTTTCTTT.